This paragraph reports one TCR beta chain. Per the original methods: How many nucleated cells were present was estimated from reference gene primer amplification. Sequencing was performed with immunoSEQ multiplex PCR; in TCRdb, only in-frame clones are kept and a portion is missing. The V and J calls and the clone size are those of that table, but D and trimming were determined from the DNA. Of about 140,000 clones in the sample, around 86% were seen once. The CDR3 consists of 11 residues. Looked up from germline, CDR1 is SNHLY and CDR2 is FYNNEI. V lost 6 bases and J 3 bases, leaving 6 bases between the germline ends. This specimen belongs to a study of blood T cell repertoires in COVID-19.

The chain has TRBV2 and TRBJ2-7; D uncertain. Sequenced material: peripheral blood. This TCR was sampled from a human donor in a cohort sampled during active COVID-19. In nucleotides, the CDR3 is TGTGCCAGCAGATCCATCTACGAGCAGTACTTC. It codes for CASRSIYEQYF.